This T cell receptor beta chain was sequenced for a study of blood T cell repertoires in COVID-19. Study as a whole: Samples taken during acute and convalescent COVID-19 were collected in the United States, Italy and Spain.

Living in under 30 US areas, the participants were between roughly 18 and 95 years of age. In Cohort 3, a recovered donor had either two negative PCRs, clearance, or symptom resolution. The CDR3 totals 16 residues. The V and J ends lost 0 bases and 2 bases respectively, with 11 bases between them. Germline V gives CDR1 MNHEY, CDR2 SMNVEV (reference sequence). Profiled with immunoSEQ multiplex PCR; TCRdb holds only in-frame clones, not every one. The sample contains some 340,000 clones, 75% to 90% of which appear only once. This sequence originates from a woman in her 50s who had recovered from COVID-19. The chain employs TRBV27 and TRBJ2-1; D perhaps matches TRBD1 (5 bases). Sequences were obtained from PBMCs or T cells enriched from blood (not recorded which). For the CDR3, the DNA is TGTGCCAGCAGTTTATCCCCCACCAGGGCCTACAATGAGCAGTTCTTC. This translates into CASSLSPTRAYNEQFF.